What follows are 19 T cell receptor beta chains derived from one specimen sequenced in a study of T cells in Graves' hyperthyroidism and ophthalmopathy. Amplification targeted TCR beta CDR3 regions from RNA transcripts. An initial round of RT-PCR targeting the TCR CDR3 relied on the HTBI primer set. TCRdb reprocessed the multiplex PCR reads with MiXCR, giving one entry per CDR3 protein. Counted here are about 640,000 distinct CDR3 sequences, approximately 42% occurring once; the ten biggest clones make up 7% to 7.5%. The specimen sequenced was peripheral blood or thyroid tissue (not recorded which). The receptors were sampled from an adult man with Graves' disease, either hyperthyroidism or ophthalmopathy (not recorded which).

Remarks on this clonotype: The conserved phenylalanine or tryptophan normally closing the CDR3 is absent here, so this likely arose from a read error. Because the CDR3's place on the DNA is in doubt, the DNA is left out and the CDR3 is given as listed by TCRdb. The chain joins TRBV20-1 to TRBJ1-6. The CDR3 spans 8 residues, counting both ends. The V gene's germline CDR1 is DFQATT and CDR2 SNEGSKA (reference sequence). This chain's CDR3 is CSAENSRS.

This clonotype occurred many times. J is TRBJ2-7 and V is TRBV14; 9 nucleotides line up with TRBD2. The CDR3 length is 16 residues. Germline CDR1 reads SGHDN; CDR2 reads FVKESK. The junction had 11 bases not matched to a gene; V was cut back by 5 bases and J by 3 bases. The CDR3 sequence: CASSSLTEAGGYEQYF. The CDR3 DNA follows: TGTGCCAGCAGCTCCCTAACCGAAGCGGGAGGCTACGAGCAGTACTTC. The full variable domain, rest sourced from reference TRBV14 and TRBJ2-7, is EAGVTQFPSHSVIEKGQTVTLRCDPISGHDNLYWYRRVMGKEIKFLLHFVKESKQDESGMPNNRFLAERTGGTYSTLKVQPAELEDSGVYFCASSSLTEAGGYEQYFGPGTRLTVT.

CDR3: CASSFGQGVNEKLFF. DNA of the CDR3: TGTGCCAGCTCATTCGGACAGGGAGTTAATGAAAAACTGTTTTTT. The chain joins TRBV7-2 to TRBJ1-4, with 8 nucleotides matching TRBD1. Germline assignment: CDR1 SGHTA and CDR2 FQGNSA. Trimming cost V 8 bases and J 4 bases; bases outside gene matches: 9. The CDR3 loop spans 15 amino acids.

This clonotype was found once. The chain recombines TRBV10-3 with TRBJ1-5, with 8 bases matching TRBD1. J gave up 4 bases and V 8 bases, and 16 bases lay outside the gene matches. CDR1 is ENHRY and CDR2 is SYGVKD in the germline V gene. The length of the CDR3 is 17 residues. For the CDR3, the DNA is TGTGCCATCTCAAGGGGGGTTGGACAGGGCTCGAATCAGCCCCAGCATTTT. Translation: CAISRGVGQGSNQPQHF.

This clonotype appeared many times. This CDR3 is CASSLRTTEQYF. The CDR3 coding sequence is TGTGCCAGCAGCCTCCGTACCACCGAGCAGTACTTC. This chain joins TRBV7-2 and TRBJ2-7, with no clear D. Trimming cost V 5 bases and J 6 bases, with 11 bases left between them. This CDR3 region has 12 residues. Germline CDR1 is SGHTA and CDR2 is FQGNSA.

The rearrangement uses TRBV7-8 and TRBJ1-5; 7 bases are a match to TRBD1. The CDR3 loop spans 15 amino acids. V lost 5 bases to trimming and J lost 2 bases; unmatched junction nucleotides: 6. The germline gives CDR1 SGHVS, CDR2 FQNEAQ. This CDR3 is CASSHRDRGNQPQHF. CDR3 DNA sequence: TGTGCCAGCAGCCACCGAGACAGGGGCAATCAGCCCCAGCATTTT.

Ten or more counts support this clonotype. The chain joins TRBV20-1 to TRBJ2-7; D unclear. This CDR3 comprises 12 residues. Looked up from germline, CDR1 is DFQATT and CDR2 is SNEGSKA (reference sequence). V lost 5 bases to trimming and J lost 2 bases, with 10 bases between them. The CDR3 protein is CSAPTSPYEQYF. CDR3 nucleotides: TGCAGTGCTCCCACTTCCCCCTACGAGCAGTACTTC.

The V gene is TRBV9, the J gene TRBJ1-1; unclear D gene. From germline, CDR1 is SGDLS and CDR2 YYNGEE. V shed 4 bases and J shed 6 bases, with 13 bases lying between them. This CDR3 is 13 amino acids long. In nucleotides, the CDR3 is TGTGCCAGCAGCCAAGATCCCCAAGCTGAAGCTTTCTTT. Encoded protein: CASSQDPQAEAFF.

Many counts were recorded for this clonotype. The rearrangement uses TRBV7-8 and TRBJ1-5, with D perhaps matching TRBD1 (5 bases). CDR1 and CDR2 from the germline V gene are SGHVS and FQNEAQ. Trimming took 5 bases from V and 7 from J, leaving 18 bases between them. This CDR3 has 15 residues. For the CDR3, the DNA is TGTGCCAGCAGCCAAATCCGGGACTCGGGGCAGCCCCAGCATTTT. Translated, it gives CASSQIRDSGQPQHF.

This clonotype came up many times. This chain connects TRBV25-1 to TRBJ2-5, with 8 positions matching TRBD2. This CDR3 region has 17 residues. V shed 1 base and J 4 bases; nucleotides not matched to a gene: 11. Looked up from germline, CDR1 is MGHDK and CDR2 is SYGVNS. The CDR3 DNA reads TGTGCCAGCAGTGAATTCCATAGTGGGGCGGGAGGAGAGACCCAGTACTTC. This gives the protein CASSEFHSGAGGETQYF.

CDR3 sequence reads: CASSEEQGGSYEQYF. The CDR3, as DNA: TGCGCCAGCAGTGAGGAGCAGGGTGGTTCCTACGAGCAGTACTTC. The chain links TRBV10-2 to TRBJ2-7; weak D call: TRBD1 (5 bases). Germline V gives CDR1 WSHSY, CDR2 SAAADI. The ends were cut back, 2 bases at V and 1 base at J, with 12 bases in the middle. The CDR3 totals 15 residues.

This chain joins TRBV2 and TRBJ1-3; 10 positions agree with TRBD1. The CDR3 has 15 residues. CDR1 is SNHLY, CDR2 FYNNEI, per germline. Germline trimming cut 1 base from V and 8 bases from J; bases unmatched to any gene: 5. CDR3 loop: CASSEEGTGVYTIYF. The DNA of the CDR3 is TGTGCCAGCAGTGAAGAGGGGACAGGGGTTTACACCATATATTTT. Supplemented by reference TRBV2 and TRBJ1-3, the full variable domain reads EPEVTQTPSHQVTQMGQEVILRCVPISNHLYFYWYRQILGQKVEFLVSFYNNEISEKSEIFDDQFSVERPDGSNFTLKIRSTKLEDSAMYFCASSEEGTGVYTIYFGEGSWLTVV.

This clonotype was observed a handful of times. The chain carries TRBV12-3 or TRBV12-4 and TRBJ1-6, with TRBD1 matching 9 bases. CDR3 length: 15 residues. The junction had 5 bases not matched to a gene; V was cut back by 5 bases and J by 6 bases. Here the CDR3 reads CASSGRTGANSPLHF. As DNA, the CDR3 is TGTGCCAGCAGTGGTAGGACAGGGGCTAATTCACCCCTCCACTTT.

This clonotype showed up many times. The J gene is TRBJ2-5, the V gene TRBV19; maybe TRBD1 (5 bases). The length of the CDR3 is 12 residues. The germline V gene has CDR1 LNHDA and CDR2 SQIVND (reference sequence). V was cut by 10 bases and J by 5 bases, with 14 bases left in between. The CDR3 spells CATRQSGETQYF. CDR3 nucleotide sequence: TGTGCCACCAGACAGTCAGGGGAGACCCAGTACTTC.

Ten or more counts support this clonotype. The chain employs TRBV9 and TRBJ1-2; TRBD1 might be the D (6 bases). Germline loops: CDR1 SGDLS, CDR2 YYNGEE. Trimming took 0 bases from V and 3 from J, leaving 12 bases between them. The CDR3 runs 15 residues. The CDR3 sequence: CASSVGGTGHYGYTF. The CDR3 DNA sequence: TGTGCCAGCAGCGTAGGGGGAACAGGGCACTATGGCTACACCTTC.

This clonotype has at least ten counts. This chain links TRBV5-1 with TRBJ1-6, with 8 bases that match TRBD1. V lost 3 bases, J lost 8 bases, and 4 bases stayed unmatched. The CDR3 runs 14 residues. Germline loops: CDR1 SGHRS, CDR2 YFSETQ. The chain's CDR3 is CASSWTGLDSPLHF. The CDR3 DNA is TGCGCCAGCAGCTGGACAGGGTTGGATTCACCCCTCCACTTT.

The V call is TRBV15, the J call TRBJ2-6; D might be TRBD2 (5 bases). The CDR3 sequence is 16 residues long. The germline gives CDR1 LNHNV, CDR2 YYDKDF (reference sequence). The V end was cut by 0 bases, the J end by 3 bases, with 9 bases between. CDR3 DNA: TGTGCCACCAGCAGAGAAGTGGCGGGTGGGGCCAACGTCCTGACTTTC. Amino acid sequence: CATSREVAGGANVLTF.

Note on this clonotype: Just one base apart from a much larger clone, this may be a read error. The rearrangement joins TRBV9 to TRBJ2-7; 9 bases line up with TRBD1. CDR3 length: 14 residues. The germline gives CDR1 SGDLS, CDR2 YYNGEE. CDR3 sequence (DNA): TGTGCCAGCAGCCCCCGGACAGGGGAGGGCGAGCAGCACTTC. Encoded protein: CASSPRTGEGEQHF. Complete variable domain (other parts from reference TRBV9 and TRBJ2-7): DSGVTQTPKHLITATGQRVTLRCSPRSGDLSVYWYQQSLDQGLQFLIQYYNGEERAKGNILERFSAQQFPDLHSELNLSSLELGDSALYFCASSPRTGEGEQHFGPGTRLTVT.

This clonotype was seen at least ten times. The CDR3 sequence is CSVGRGSNEKLFF. CDR3 nucleotides: TGCAGCGTTGGAAGGGGTTCTAATGAAAAACTGTTTTTT. The rearrangement links TRBV29-1 to TRBJ1-4; D possibly corresponds to TRBD1 (5 bases). CDR3 length: 13 amino acids. V lost 4 bases and J lost 3, with 9 bases in between. Germline V gives CDR1 SQVTM, CDR2 ANQGSEA.